Below, one T cell receptor beta chain is given with its context. The antigen is unknown. Profiled with immunoSEQ multiplex PCR; TCRdb holds only in-frame clones, not every one. Of more than 75,000 clones listed, roughly 97% are singletons. The data stem from a study of siplizumab effects on memory and regulatory T cells. Whole-study results and caveats: Just a small share of alloreactive clones was traced back to unstimulated subsets. Researchers did not confirm the suppressive function of proliferating Tregs from siplizumab cultures.

V was cut by 0 bases and J by 0 bases, with 15 bases left in between. The CDR3 loop spans 18 amino acids. The V gene's germline CDR1 is LNHDA and CDR2 SQIVND (reference sequence). The V gene is TRBV19, the J gene TRBJ1-5; D call uncertain. This TCR derives from a human donor in good health. Sequenced sample: naive CD4+ T cells sorted from blood. CDR3 protein: CASSIDSGQIYSNQPQHF. CDR3 DNA: TGTGCCAGTAGTATAGATAGCGGCCAAATATATAGCAATCAGCCCCAGCATTTT.